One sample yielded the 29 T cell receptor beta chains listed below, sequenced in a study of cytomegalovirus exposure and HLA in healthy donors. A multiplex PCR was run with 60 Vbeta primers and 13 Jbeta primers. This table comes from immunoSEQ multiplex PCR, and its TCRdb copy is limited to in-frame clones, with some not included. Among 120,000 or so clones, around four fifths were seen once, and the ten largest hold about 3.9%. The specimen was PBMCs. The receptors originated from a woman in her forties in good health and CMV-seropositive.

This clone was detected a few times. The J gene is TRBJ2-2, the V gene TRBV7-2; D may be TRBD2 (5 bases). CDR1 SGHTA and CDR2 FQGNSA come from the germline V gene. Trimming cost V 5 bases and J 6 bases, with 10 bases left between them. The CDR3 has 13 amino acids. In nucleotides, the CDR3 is TGTGCCAGCAGCCTTAGCGCCCCCGGGGAGCTGTTTTTT. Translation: CASSLSAPGELFF.

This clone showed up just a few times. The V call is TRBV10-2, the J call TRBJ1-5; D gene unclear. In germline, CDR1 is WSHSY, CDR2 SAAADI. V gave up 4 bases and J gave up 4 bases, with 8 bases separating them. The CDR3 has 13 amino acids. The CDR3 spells CASSGQVNQPQHF. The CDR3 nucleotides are TGCGCCAGCAGTGGTCAGGTTAATCAGCCCCAGCATTTT.

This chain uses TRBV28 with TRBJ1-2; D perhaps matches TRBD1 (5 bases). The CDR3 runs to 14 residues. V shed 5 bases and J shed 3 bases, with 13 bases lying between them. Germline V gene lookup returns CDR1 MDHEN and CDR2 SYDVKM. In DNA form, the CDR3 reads TGTGCCAGCAGTAGGGGCGGGGTGGACTATGGCTACACCTTC. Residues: CASSRGGVDYGYTF.

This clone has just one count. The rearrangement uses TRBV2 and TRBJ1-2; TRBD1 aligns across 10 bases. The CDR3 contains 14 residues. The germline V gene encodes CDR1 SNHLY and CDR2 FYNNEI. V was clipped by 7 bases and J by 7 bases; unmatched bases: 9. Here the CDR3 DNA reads TGTGCCAGCATGGGGGGACAGGGGAGGGGTGGCTACACCTTC. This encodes CASMGGQGRGGYTF.

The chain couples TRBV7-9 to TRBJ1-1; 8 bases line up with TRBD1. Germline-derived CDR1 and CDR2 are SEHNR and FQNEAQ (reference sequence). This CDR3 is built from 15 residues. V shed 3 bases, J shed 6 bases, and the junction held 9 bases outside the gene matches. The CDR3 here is CASSFEGHRGAEAFF. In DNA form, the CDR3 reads TGTGCCAGCAGCTTTGAGGGACACAGGGGGGCTGAAGCTTTCTTT.

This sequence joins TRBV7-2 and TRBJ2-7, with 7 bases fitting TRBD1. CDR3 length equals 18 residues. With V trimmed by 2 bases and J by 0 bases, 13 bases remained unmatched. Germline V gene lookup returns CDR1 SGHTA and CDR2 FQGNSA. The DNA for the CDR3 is TGTGCCAGCAGCTTATTTGGGGTACAGGGGACATTCTCCTACGAGCAGTACTTC. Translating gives CASSLFGVQGTFSYEQYF.

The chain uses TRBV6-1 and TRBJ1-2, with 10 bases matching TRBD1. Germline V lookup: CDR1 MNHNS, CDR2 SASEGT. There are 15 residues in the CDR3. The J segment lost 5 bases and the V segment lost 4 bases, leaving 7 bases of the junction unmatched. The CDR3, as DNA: TGTGCCAGCAGTGGGGGGACAGGGGTGTATTATGGCTACACCTTC. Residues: CASSGGTGVYYGYTF.

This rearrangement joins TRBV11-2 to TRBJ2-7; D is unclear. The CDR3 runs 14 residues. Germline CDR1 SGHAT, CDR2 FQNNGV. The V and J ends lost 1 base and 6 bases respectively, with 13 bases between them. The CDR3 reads CASSLGYSPGEQYF. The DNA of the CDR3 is TGTGCCAGCAGCTTAGGCTACTCACCGGGCGAGCAGTACTTC.

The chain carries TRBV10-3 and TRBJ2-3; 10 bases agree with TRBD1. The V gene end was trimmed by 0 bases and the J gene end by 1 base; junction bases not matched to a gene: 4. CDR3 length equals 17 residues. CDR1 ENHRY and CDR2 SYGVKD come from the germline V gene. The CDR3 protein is CAISESRGTGGTDTQYF. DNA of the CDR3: TGTGCCATCAGTGAGTCAAGAGGGACAGGGGGCACAGATACGCAGTATTTT.

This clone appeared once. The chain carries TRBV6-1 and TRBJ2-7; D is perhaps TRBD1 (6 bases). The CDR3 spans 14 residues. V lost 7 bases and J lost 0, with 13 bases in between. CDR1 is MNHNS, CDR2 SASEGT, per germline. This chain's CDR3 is CASNRQANSYEQYF. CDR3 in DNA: TGTGCCAGCAACAGACAGGCGAACTCCTACGAGCAGTACTTC.

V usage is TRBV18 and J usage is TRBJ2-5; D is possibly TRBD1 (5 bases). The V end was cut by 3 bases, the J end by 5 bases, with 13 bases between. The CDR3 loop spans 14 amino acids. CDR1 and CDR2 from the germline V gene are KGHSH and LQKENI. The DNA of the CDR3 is TGTGCCAGCTCACCCAGCCCTGGGGCGGAGACCCAGTACTTC. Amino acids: CASSPSPGAETQYF.

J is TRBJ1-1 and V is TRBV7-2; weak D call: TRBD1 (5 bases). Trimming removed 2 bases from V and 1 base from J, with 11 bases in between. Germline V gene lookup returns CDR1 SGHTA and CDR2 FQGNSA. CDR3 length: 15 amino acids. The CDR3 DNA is TGTGCCAGCAGCTTATCGGTGGGGCCGAACACTGAAGCTTTCTTT. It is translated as CASSLSVGPNTEAFF.

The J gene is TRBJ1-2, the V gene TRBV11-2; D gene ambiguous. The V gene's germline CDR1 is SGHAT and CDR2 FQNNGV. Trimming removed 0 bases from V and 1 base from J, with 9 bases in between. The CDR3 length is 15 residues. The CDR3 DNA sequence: TGTGCCAGCAGCTTAGAGCGCGGATATAACTATGGCTACACCTTC. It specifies CASSLERGYNYGYTF.

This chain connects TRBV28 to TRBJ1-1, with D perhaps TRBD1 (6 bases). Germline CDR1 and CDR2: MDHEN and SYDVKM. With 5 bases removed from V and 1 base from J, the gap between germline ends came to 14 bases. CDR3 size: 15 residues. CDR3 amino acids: CASSQHRVRNTEAFF. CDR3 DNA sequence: TGTGCCAGCAGTCAACACAGGGTTAGGAACACTGAAGCTTTCTTT.

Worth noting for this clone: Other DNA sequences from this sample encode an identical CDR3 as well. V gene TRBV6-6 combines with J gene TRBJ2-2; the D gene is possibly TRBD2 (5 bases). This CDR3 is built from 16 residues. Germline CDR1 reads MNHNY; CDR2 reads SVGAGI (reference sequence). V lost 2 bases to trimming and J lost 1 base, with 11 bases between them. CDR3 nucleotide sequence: TGTGCCAGCAGTTACGGGCTAGCCGGGAACACCGGGGAGCTGTTTTTT. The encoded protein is CASSYGLAGNTGELFF.

CDR3 loop: CASSIVGHITGELFF. As DNA, the CDR3 is TGTGCCAGTAGTATAGTGGGACATATCACCGGGGAGCTGTTTTTT. V and J are TRBV19 and TRBJ2-2; D might be TRBD1 (6 bases). Germline V gives CDR1 LNHDA, CDR2 SQIVND (reference sequence). The CDR3 length is 15 residues. V was pared by 1 base and J by 4 bases, with 10 bases between.

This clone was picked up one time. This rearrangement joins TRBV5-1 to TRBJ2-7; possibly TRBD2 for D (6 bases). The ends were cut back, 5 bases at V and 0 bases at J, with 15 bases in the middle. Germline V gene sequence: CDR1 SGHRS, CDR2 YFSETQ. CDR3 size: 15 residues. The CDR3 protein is CASRGGSYLSYEQYF. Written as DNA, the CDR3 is TGCGCCAGCAGGGGAGGTAGCTACCTCTCCTACGAGCAGTACTTC. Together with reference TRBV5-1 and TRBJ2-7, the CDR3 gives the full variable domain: KAGVTQTPRYLIKTRGQQVTLSCSPISGHRSVSWYQQTPGQGLQFLFEYFSETQRNKGNFPGRFSGRQFSNSRSEMNVSTLELGDSALYLCASRGGSYLSYEQYFGPGTRLTVT.

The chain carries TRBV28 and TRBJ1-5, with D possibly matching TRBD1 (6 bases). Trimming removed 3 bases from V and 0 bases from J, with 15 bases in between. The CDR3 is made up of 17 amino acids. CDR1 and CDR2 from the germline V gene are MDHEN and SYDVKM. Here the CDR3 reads CASSFLQGGGSNQPQHF. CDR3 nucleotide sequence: TGTGCCAGCAGTTTCTTACAGGGAGGGGGTAGCAATCAGCCCCAGCATTTT. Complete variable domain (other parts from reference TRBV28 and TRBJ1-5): DVKVTQSSRYLVKRTGEKVFLECVQDMDHENMFWYRQDPGLGLRLIYFSYDVKMKEKGDIPEGYSVSREKKERFSLILESASTNQTSMYLCASSFLQGGGSNQPQHFGDGTRLSIL.

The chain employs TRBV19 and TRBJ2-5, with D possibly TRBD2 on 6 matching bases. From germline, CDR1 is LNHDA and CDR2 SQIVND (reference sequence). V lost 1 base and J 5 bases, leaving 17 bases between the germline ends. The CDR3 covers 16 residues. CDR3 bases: TGTGCCAGTAGTATAGGGGCTAGCGCGAAGGCGGAGACCCAGTACTTC. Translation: CASSIGASAKAETQYF.

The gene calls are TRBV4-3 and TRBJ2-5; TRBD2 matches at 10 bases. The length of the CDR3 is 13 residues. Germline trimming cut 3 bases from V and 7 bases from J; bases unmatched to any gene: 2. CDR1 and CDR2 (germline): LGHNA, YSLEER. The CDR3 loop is CASSQSGGGTQYF. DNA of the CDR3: TGCGCCAGCAGCCAGAGCGGGGGGGGGACCCAGTACTTC.

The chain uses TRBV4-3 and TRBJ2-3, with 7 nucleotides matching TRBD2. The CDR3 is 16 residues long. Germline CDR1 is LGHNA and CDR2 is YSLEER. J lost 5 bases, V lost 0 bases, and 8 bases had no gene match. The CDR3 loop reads CASSQDLTSAGDTQYF. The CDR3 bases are TGCGCCAGCAGCCAAGATCTAACTAGCGCGGGAGATACGCAGTATTTT.

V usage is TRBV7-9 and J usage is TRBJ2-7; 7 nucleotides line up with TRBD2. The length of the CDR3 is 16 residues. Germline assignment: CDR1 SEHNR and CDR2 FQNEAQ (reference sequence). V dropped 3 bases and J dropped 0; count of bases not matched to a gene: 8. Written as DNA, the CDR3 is TGTGCCAGCAGCTTCCGGGGGAGGGGAAGCTCCTACGAGCAGTACTTC. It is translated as CASSFRGRGSSYEQYF.

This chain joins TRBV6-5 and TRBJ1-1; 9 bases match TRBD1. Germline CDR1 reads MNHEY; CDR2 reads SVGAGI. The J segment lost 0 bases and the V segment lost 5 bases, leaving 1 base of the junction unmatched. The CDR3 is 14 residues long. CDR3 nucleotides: TGTGCCAGCAGTGGACAGGGGATGAACACTGAAGCTTTCTTT. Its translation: CASSGQGMNTEAFF.

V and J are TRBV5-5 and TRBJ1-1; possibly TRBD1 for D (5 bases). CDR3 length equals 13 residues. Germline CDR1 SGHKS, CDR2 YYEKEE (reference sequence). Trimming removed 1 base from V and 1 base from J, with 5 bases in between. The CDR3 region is CASSLQGNTEAFF. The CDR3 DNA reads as TGTGCCAGCAGCTTGCAGGGGAACACTGAAGCTTTCTTT. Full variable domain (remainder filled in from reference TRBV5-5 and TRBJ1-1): DAGVTQSPTHLIKTRGQQVTLRCSPISGHKSVSWYQQVLGQGPQFIFQYYEKEERGRGNFPDRFSARQFPNYSSELNVNALLLGDSALYLCASSLQGNTEAFFGQGTRLTVV.

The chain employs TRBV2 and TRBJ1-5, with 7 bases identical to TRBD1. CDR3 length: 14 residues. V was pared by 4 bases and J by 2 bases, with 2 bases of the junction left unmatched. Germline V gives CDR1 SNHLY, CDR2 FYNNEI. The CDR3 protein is CASSVTGGNQPQHF. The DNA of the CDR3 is TGTGCCAGCAGTGTCACAGGGGGCAATCAGCCCCAGCATTTT.

For the CDR3, the DNA is TGCAGCGTTGAAGGTCGGGGAGTTCGAGATACGCAGTATTTT. This translates into CSVEGRGVRDTQYF. The chain is built from TRBV29-1 and TRBJ2-3; D is possibly TRBD2 (5 bases). Trimming shortened V by 1 base and J by 5 bases, and 13 bases separated the two germline ends. The CDR3 extends over 14 amino acids. Germline CDR1 SQVTM, CDR2 ANQGSEA.

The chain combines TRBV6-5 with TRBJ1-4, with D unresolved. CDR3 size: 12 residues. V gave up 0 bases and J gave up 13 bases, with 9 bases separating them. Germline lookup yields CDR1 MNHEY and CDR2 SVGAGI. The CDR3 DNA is TGTGCCAGCAGTTACTCGGACGGGGTACTGTTTTTT. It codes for CASSYSDGVLFF.

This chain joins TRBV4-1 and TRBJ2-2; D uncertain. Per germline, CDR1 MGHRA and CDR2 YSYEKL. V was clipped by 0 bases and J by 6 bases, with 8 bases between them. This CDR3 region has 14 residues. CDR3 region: CASSQEGSAGELFF. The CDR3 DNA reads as TGCGCCAGCAGCCAAGAAGGCAGCGCCGGGGAGCTGTTTTTT.

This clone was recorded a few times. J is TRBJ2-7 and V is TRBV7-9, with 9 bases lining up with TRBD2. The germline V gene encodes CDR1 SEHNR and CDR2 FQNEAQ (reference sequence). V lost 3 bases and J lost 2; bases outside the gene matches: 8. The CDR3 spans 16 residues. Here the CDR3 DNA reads TGTGCCAGCAGCTTTGAGGCGCCTAGCGGGGCCTACGAGCAGTACTTC. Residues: CASSFEAPSGAYEQYF.